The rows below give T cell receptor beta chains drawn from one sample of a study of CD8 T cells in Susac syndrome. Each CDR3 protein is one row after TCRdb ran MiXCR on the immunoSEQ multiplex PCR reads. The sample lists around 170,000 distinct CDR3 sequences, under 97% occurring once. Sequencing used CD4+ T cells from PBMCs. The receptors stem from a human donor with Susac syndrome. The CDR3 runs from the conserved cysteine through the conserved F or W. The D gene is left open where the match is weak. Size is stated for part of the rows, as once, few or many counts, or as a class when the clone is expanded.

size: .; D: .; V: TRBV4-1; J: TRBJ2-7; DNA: TGCGCCAGCAGCCGCGACAGAGTATCCTACGAGCAGTACTTC; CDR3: CASSRDRVSYEQYF
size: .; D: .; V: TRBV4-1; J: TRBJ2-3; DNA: TGCGCCAGCAGCCAAATTACAGTAGACTTTAACACAGATACGCAGTATTTT; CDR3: CASSQITVDFNTDTQYF
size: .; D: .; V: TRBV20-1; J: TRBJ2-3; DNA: TGCAGCGCGATTCGTACTAGCACAGATACGCAGTATTTT; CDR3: CSAIRTSTDTQYF
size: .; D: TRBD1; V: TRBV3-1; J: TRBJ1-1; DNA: TGTGCCAGCAGCCGGGGACAGTCCATGAACACTGAAGCTTTCTTT; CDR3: CASSRGQSMNTEAFF
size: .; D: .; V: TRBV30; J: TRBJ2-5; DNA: TGTGCCTGGAGTAATAGCATCCGGGAGACCCAGTACTTC; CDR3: CAWSNSIRETQYF
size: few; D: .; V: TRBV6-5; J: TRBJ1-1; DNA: TGTGCCAGCAGTTCCCCCTGGTCGGGTCTGGGGAACACTGAAGCTTTCTTT; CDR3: CASSSPWSGLGNTEAFF
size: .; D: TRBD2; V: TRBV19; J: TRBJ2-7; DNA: TGTGCCAGTAGCGGGGGGGCCTACGAGCAGTACTTC; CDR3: CASSGGAYEQYF
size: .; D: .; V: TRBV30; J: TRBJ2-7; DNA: TGTGCCTGGAGTACCGGGACCCCTTACGAGCAGTACTTC; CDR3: CAWSTGTPYEQYF
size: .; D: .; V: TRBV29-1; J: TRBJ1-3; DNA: TGCAGCGTGAAGACAAGCTCTGGAAACACCATATATTTT; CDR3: CSVKTSSGNTIYF
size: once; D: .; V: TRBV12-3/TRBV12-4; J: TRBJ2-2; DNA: TGTGCCAGCAGTTTTGACAACGTGGGGACCGGGGAGCTGTTTTTT; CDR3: CASSFDNVGTGELFF
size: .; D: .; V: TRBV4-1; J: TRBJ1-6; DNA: TGCGCCAGCAGCCCTCCAATCCTAGCCTATAATTCACCCCTCCACTTT; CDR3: CASSPPILAYNSPLHF
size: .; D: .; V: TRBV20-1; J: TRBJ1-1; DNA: TGCAGTGCTCCGAACAGGGTTTTGGGCACTGAAGCTTTCTTT; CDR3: CSAPNRVLGTEAFF
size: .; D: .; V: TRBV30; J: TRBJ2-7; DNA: TGTGCCTGGAGTCTTGGGGGGCAGATCCACGAGCAGTACTTC; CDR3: CAWSLGGQIHEQYF
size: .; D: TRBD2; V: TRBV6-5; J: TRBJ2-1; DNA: TGTGCCAGCAGTTACCTTAGCGGGACAACCTACAATGAGCAGTTCTTC; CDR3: CASSYLSGTTYNEQFF
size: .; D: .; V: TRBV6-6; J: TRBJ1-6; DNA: TGTGCCAGCAGCCAACTCGGGAACTATAATTCACCCCTCCACTTT; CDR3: CASSQLGNYNSPLHF
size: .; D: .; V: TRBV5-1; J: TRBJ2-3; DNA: TGCGCCAGCAGCTTGGAGGGGCCGTCCGATACGCAGTATTTT; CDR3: CASSLEGPSDTQYF
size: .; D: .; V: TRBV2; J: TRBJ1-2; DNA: TGTGCCAGCGCCACAGATTATGGCTACACCTTC; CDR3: CASATDYGYTF
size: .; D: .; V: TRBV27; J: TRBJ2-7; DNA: TGTGCCAGCAGTGGGATCCCTTCCTACGAGCAGTACTTC; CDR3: CASSGIPSYEQYF
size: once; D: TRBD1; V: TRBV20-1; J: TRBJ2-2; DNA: TGCAGTGCTCCACAGGGGGCAGACGGGGAGCTGTTTTTT; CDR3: CSAPQGADGELFF
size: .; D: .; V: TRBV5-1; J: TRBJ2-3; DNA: TGCGCCAGCAGCTTGGAACACCGCACAGATACGCAGTATTTT; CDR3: CASSLEHRTDTQYF
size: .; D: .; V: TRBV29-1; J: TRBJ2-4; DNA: TGCAGCGTTTCGGTGACCACAGGGCCTTGGGACATTCAGTACTTC; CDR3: CSVSVTTGPWDIQYF
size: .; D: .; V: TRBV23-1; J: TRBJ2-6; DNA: TGCGCCAGCAGCTCACCTTACCTCGGCAGTGGGGCCAACGTCCTGACTTTC; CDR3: CASSSPYLGSGANVLTF
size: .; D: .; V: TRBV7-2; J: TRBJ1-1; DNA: TGTGCCAGCAGTCCCCAGGGGATTATAACTGAAGCTTTCTTT; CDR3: CASSPQGIITEAFF
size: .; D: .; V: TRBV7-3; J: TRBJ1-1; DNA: TGTGCCAGCAGCTTAACAATGAACACTGAAGCTTTCTTT; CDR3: CASSLTMNTEAFF
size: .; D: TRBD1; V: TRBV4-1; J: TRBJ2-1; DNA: TGCGCCAGCAGGCTAGGGCCGGGACAGGGACGTAATGAGCAGTTCTTC; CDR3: CASRLGPGQGRNEQFF
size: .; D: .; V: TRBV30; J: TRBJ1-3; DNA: TGTGCCTGGAATACAGTAACAGGGTGGTTTTCTGGAAACACCATATATTTT; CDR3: CAWNTVTGWFSGNTIYF
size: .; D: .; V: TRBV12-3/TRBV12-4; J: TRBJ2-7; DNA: TGTGCCAGCAGTTCTGGGAGCGCACCCGACTACGAGCAGTACTTC; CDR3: CASSSGSAPDYEQYF
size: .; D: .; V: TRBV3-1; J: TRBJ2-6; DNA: TGTGCCAGCCGCAAAAGGGGGTTCGACGTCCTGACTTTC; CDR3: CASRKRGFDVLTF
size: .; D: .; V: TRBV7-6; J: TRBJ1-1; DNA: TGTGCCAGCAGTACGGACCGAACCTCGAACACTGAAGCTTTCTTT; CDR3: CASSTDRTSNTEAFF
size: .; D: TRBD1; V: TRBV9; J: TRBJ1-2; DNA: TGTGCCAGCAGCGCCACCCGGACAGGGCCCTTAAGGCGTGGCTACACCTTC; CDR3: CASSATRTGPLRRGYTF
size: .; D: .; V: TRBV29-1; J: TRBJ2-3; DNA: TGCAGCGTTGACCACCCAGATACGCAGTATTTT; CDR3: CSVDHPDTQYF
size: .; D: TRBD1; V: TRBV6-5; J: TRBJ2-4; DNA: TGTGCCAGCAGACTCGACAGGGCCAACATTCAGTACTTC; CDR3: CASRLDRANIQYF
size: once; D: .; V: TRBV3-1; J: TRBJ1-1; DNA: TGTGCCAGCACCTGGACCAACCAGAACACTGAAGCTTTCTTT; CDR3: CASTWTNQNTEAFF
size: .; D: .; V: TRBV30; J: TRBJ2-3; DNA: TGTGCCTGGAGTGTGGGCCGGGACATAATCATGGCGGATACGCAGTATTTT; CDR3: CAWSVGRDIIMADTQYF
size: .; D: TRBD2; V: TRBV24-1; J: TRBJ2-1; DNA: TGTGCCACCAGTGATGGTATGGGACTACCTGACAATGAGCAGTTCTTC; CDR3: CATSDGMGLPDNEQFF
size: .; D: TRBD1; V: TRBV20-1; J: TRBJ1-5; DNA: TGCAGTGCCAGCCGGGACAGGGCGGACCAGCCCCAGCATTTT; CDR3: CSASRDRADQPQHF
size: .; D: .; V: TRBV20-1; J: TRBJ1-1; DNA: TGCAGACCAGGATGGGGAGGGGAAGCTTTCTTT; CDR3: CRPGWGGEAFF
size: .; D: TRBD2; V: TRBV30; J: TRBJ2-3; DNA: TGTGCCTCCGATCCGGGACTAGCGGACTCCACAGATACGCAGTATTTT; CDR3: CASDPGLADSTDTQYF
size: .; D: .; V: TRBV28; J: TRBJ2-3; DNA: TGTGCCAGCAGTTCCCCCTCTCGGAATACGCAGTATTTT; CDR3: CASSSPSRNTQYF
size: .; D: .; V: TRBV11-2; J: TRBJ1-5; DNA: TGTGCCAGCAGCTTGTTTGGTGTTGATCAGCCCCAGCATTTT; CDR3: CASSLFGVDQPQHF
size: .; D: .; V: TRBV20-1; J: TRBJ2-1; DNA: TGCAGTGCCCCGGCCCAGTACAATGAGCAGTTCTTC; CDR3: CSAPAQYNEQFF
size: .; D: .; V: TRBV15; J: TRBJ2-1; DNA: TGTGCCACCAGCAGAGATTTGCAGGGGACCCTCTCCTACAATGAGCAGTTCTTC; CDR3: CATSRDLQGTLSYNEQFF
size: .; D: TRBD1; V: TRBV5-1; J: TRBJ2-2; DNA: TGCGCCAGCAGCTTTGGGACAGGGGTTACCGGGGAGCTGTTTTTT; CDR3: CASSFGTGVTGELFF
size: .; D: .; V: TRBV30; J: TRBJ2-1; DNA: TGTGCCTGGAGTGTATTGGATTCGTACAATGAGCAGTTCTTC; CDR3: CAWSVLDSYNEQFF
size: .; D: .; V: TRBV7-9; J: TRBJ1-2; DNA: TGTGCCAGCAGAAAAACGGGACTGGGCTATGGCTACACCTTC; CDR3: CASRKTGLGYGYTF
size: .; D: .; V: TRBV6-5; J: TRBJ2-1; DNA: TGTGCCAGCAGTTACCCCACATGGGGCTCCTACAATGAGCAGTTCTTC; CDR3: CASSYPTWGSYNEQFF
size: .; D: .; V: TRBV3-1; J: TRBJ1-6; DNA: TGTGCCAGCAGCCAACCTGGAAAGGACACCCTGGGTTCACCCCTCCACTTT; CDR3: CASSQPGKDTLGSPLHF
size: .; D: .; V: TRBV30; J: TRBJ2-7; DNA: TGTGCCTGGAGGGGGGGCGGGATTTCTTACGAGCAGTACTTC; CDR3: CAWRGGGISYEQYF